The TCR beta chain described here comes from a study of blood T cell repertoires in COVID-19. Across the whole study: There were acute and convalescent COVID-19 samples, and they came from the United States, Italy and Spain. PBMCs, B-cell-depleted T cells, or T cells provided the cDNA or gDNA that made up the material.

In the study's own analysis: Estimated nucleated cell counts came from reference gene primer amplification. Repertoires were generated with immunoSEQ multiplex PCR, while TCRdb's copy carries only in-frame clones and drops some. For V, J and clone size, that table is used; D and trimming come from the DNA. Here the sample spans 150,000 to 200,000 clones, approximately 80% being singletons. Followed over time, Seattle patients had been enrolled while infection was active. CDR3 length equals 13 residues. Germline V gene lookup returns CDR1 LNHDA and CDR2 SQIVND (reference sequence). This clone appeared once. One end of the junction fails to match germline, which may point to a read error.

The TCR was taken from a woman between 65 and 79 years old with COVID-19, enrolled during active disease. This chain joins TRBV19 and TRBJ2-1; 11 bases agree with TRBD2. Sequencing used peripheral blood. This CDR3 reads CASSTTTSGAHLF. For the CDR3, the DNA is TGTGCCAGTAGTACGACGACTAGCGGGGCCCACCTCTTC.